This T cell receptor beta chain was identified during a study of identical twins (dated by TCRdb to the mid-2010s). For context, the study as a whole: The study deep-sequenced TCR alpha and beta repertoires from monozygotic twins, unrelated adults of various ages and cord blood to test whether fetal clonotypes persist. Replicate twin experiments were performed at different times using different library preparation protocols to rule out contamination.

Only healthy Caucasian donors were included. Three pairs of female monozygotic twins, all aged 18 to 29 years, were included in the twin cohort. Peripheral blood mononuclear cells were used as the source from which RNA for TCR libraries was isolated. Points the paper makes about the study in general: Invariant T cells such as MAIT and iNKT could partly confound zero-insertion analyses, though diverse VJ usage argued against this for most clonotypes. Out-of-frame TCR alpha sharing in monozygotic twins was systematically underestimated by recombination models, whereas sharing between unrelated individuals was in agreement with the recombination models. Compared with coincidental sharing between unrelated individuals, out-of-frame TCR alpha sequences shared between twins showed an excess of sequences with low generation probability. Because the same donors could not be followed over many years, the conclusions depended on cross-sectional statistical analysis. Excess twin sharing in beta out-of-frame sequences was weaker because fewer shared sequences lowered the signal-to-noise ratio. Abundant cord blood beta clonotypes carried fewer insertions; young adult naive repertoires showed a weaker similar trend, while memory repertoires showed none.

The CDR3 numbers 14 residues from cysteine through phenylalanine. Solely the CDR3 DNA is kept, with 42 bases framed from the first base. Compared with germline, V lacks 6 bases and J lacks 4 bases; bases without a gene match: 9. The method behind the library was 5' RACE. TCRdb shows the sequencer as Illumina HiSeq 2000. A universal primer binding site was introduced by template switching, and a unique molecular identifier was present in the final cDNA, enabling accurate counting of TCR cDNA molecules. Specific primers in the conserved constant-segment region were used to synthesize first-strand cDNA for TCR alpha and beta chains. To control for contamination, every cDNA library carried two barcodes: a SMART-Mk sample barcode plus Illumina barcodes. TruSeq adapter sequences and Illumina sample barcodes were added in two successive PCR steps. Sequencing of the TCR alpha and beta cDNA libraries was done on the Illumina HiSeq platform using custom primers. The original pipeline was this. MiGEC processed the raw reads to extract unique molecular identifiers, while MiXCR was used to determine the CDR3 positions. Recombination models were inferred per individual with the repgenHMM and IGoR tools using an EM algorithm. The tcR package in R was used for shared clonotype analysis, with sharing normalized by the product of cloneset sizes. Out-of-frame nonproductive sequences were analyzed to study raw recombination free of thymic and clonal selection effects. TCRdb took the public reads, trimmed them with fastp at Q25, ran MiXCR for clone calling and kept in-frame beta chains. Under each unique CDR3 protein, matching rows form one entry showing the most common genes and DNA. The V and J calls follow TCRdb's processing rather than the paper's. The sample profile shows under 800,000 distinct CDR3 sequences; 21% of them were found once. 4% to 4.5% of the sample goes to the ten largest clones.

This clonotype has a handful of counts. Its antigen has not been determined. No base-level quality is on record; no much larger clone is a single base apart. The sample was also linked to a second study, of T cells expressing NK-cell markers. As that second paper reports: In sorted CD3+CD56+NKG2C+, CD3+CD56+NKG2C- and CD3+CD56-NKG2C+ T-cell subsets from 7 to 9 donors, TCR beta-chain repertoires were profiled. Of the eight sequenced donors, seven were found to be HCMV-seropositive and one was found to be HCMV-seronegative. To restrict sorting to alphabetaTCR-expressing T cells, an anti-gammadeltaTCR antibody was added in several experiments. For several donors, the dominant CD3+CD56+NKG2C+ clonotypes were among the top 10 CD8+ clonotypes and accounted for roughly 1.0-8% of CD8+ T cells. Those dominant clonotypes were again the most abundant among CD3+CD56-NKG2C+ cells in a handful of donors, at roughly 25-60.1%. Whether the expanded NKG2C-expressing T cell clones were specific for HCMV antigens remained unclear. The study sequenced eight donors, all healthy volunteers chosen at random: three men and five women. HCMV-specific IgG was detected in serum with a commercial ELISA kit to determine HCMV serostatus. Bulk peripheral blood T-cell repertoires were additionally sequenced from unsorted PBMC for about six donors. MIGEC was used to demultiplex reads and group the reads by UMI, and MiTCR was used to assemble and quantify clonotypes. To exclude erroneous sequences, only TCR cDNA sequences supported by at least two reads were retained. The tcR package was used for downstream repertoire analysis, and clonotypes were matched between fractions using CDR3 nucleotide sequence together with V segment. VDJmatch was used to annotate antigen specificity against VDJdb, with one amino acid substitution in CDR3 permitted.

The sequence was obtained from a woman younger than 35 in good health. The material sequenced was PBMCs. The sequence is built from TRBV12-3 or TRBV12-4 and TRBJ2-7; a stretch of 7 junction bases matches TRBD1. The CDR3 protein: CASSRDSLIYEQYF. The DNA reads as follows: TGTGCCAGCAGCCGGGACAGTTTGATATACGAGCAGTACTTC.